Here is one TCR beta chain with its context. Its antigen is not known. The sample comes from a study of CD8 T cells in Susac syndrome. Regarding the study as a whole: No clonal expansion appeared among CD4+ T cells in Susac patients.

V lost 5 bases, J lost 0 bases, and 8 bases lay in between. The CDR3 covers 14 residues. Random hexamers were used to reverse transcribe an amount of 0.5 to 1 ug RNA. TCRdb recomputed calls from the immunoSEQ multiplex PCR reads with MiXCR, one row per CDR3 protein. The table has under 200,000 distinct CDR3 sequences, approximately 94% seen once; the top ten hold 0.1% to 0.13%. Patients with Susac syndrome fulfilled recently defined diagnostic criteria for definite or probable disease. This TCR was sampled from a human donor with Susac syndrome. The material sequenced was CD4+ T cells from PBMCs. V is TRBV12-3 or TRBV12-4 and J is TRBJ1-3, with D unclear. CDR3 nucleotide sequence: TGTGCCAGCAGTCCTAACCACTCTGGAAACACCATATATTTT. This codes for CASSPNHSGNTIYF.